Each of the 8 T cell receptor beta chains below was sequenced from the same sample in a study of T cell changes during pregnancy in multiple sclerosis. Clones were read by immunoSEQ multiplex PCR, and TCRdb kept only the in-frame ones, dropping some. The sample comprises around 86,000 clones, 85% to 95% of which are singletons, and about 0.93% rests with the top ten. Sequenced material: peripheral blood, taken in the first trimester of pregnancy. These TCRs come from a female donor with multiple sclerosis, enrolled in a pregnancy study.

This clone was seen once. Here the CDR3 DNA reads TGTGCCAGCAGCACAAGGACAGACGCCGGGGAGCTGTTTTTT. This sequence encodes CASSTRTDAGELFF. V gene TRBV7-8 combines with J gene TRBJ2-2; tentative D call: TRBD1 (6 bases). Germline lookup yields CDR1 SGHVS and CDR2 FQNEAQ. The CDR3 loop spans 14 amino acids. V lost 5 bases and J lost 6, with 13 bases in between.

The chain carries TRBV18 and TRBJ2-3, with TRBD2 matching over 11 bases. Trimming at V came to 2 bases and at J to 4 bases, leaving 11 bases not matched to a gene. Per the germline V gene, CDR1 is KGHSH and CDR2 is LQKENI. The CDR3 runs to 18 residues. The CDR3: CASSPITMLAGGPDTQYF. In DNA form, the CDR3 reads TGTGCCAGCTCACCAATTACCATGCTAGCGGGAGGTCCAGATACGCAGTATTTT. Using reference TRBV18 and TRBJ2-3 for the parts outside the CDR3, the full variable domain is NAGVMQNPRHLVRRRGQEARLRCSPMKGHSHVYWYRQLPEEGLKFMVYLQKENIIDESGMPKERFSAEFPKEGPSILRIQQVVRGDSAAYFCASSPITMLAGGPDTQYFGPGTRLTVL.

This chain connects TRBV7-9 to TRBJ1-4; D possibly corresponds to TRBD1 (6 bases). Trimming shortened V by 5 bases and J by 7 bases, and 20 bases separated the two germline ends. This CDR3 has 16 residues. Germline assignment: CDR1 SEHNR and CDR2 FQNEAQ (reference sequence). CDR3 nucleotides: TGTGCCAGCAGCCCCCGCGCAGGGGTGGAACTTGAAAAACTGTTTTTT. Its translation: CASSPRAGVELEKLFF.

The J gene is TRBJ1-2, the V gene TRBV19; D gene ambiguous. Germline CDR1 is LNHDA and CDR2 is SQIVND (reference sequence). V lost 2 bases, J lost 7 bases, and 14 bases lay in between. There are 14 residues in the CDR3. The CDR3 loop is CASSIIAGGSGYTF. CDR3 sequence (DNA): TGTGCCAGTAGTATAATCGCGGGAGGCTCTGGCTACACCTTC.

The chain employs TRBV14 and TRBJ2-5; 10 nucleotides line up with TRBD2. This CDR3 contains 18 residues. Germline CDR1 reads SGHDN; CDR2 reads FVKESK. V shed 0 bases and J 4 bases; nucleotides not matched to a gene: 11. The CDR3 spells CASSQEKREGRSLETQYF. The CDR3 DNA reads TGTGCCAGCAGCCAAGAGAAGCGGGAGGGCCGATCGTTAGAGACCCAGTACTTC.

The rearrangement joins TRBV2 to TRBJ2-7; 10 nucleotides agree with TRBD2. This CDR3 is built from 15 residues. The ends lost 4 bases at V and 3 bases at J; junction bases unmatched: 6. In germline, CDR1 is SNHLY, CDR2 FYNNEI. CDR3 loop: CASSGDSGRIYEQYF. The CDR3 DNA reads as TGTGCCAGCAGTGGCGATAGCGGGAGGATCTACGAGCAGTACTTC.

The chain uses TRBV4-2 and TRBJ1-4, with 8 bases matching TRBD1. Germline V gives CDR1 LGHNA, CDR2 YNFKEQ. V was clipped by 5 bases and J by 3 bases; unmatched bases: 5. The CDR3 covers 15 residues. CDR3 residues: CASSGRTGSNEKLFF. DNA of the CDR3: TGTGCCAGCAGCGGACGGACAGGGTCTAATGAAAAACTGTTTTTT.

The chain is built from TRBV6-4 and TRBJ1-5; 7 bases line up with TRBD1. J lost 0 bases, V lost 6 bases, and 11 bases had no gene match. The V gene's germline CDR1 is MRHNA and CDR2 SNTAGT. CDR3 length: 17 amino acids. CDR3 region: CASRTGLGADSNQPQHF. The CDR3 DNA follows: TGTGCCAGCAGGACAGGGTTAGGGGCGGATAGCAATCAGCCCCAGCATTTT.